These T cell receptor beta chains were read from a single sample in a study of blood T cell repertoires in COVID-19. Libraries were prepared by immunoSEQ multiplex PCR; TCRdb keeps only in-frame clonotypes and omits some of them. The sample consists of tens of thousands of clones, more than 75% of them appearing once. Sequencing used peripheral blood. The receptor set was obtained from a human donor in a cohort sampled during active COVID-19. The CDR3 runs from the conserved cysteine through the conserved F or W.

CASSLLGLDEQYF	TRBJ2-7	TRBV27
CAIKEQGSAEAFF	TRBJ1-1	TRBV10-3
CASSPGQISSYEQYF	TRBJ2-7	TRBV18
CASQGQGNNQPQHF	TRBJ1-5	TRBV10-2
CASSETGGYGGYTF	TRBJ1-2	TRBV6-1
CASNEAGARVTDTQYF	TRBJ2-3	TRBV11-2
CATLPPRAGGDTDTQYF	TRBJ2-3	TRBV10-3
CASSLERGGYNEQFF	TRBJ2-1	TRBV5-1
CASSQARGGGNTIYF	TRBJ1-3	TRBV4-1
CASSFHQGAGTQYF	TRBJ2-3	TRBV5-6
CASSLRGNQPQHF	TRBJ1-5	TRBV12-3/TRBV12-4
CASSQLAGTYEQYF	TRBJ2-7	TRBV4-1
CASSVTGEPVYEQYF	TRBJ2-7	TRBV9
CASSYGRALFYEQYF	TRBJ2-7	TRBV6-5
CASTGGDGTDTQYF	TRBJ2-3	TRBV5-1
CASRTGYEQYF	TRBJ2-7	TRBV10-1
CASSQGAGIYGYTF	TRBJ1-2	TRBV11-1
CATSIRDRVADEQYF	TRBJ2-7	TRBV15
CASRGQGWETQYF	TRBJ2-5	TRBV2
CASSEAGLAGGNEQFF	TRBJ2-1	TRBV6-1
CASSISDGKETQYF	TRBJ2-5	TRBV11-2
CAVGGVGETQYF	TRBJ2-5	TRBV7-6